A selection of T cell receptor beta chains follows, all from one sample in a study of blood T cells in healthy people across ages. TCRdb analysed the 5' RACE reads with MiXCR anew, one entry per CDR3 protein. The table lists over a million distinct CDR3 sequences, about 43% of them singletons. The sample was blood. The receptors come from a woman between 18 and 30 years old in good health. CDR3s leave out the opening cysteine and the closing phenylalanine or tryptophan.

CDR3aa: ASSQLPGQGLGDTQY; j_gene: TRBJ2-3; v_gene: TRBV3-1
CDR3aa: ASSSTGQGAYEKLF; j_gene: TRBJ1-4; v_gene: TRBV7-8
CDR3aa: AISESNRYEQY; j_gene: NA; v_gene: TRBV10-3
CDR3aa: AISHGSTGTGPGQPQH; j_gene: TRBJ1-5; v_gene: TRBV10-3
CDR3aa: ASSVFPRLKARVKNIQY; j_gene: TRBJ2-4; v_gene: TRBV9
CDR3aa: ASASNGVVTEAF; j_gene: TRBJ1-1; v_gene: TRBV27
CDR3aa: ASSYSTTGPNYEQY; j_gene: TRBJ2-7; v_gene: TRBV6-5
CDR3aa: ASSEGGWSYNEQF; j_gene: TRBJ2-1; v_gene: TRBV9
CDR3aa: ASSHRTSGSVYNEQF; j_gene: TRBJ2-1; v_gene: TRBV4-1
CDR3aa: ASSSSGTNQETQY; j_gene: TRBJ2-5; v_gene: TRBV5-1
CDR3aa: ASSKDPGANTGELF; j_gene: TRBJ2-2; v_gene: TRBV21-1
CDR3aa: ASLGSNPRGGNQPQH; j_gene: TRBJ1-5; v_gene: TRBV3-1
CDR3aa: ASLWGYTEAF; j_gene: TRBJ1-1; v_gene: TRBV6-1
CDR3aa: ASSSRGGSVNTEAF; j_gene: TRBJ1-1; v_gene: TRBV27
CDR3aa: ASSSPGRADNSPLH; j_gene: TRBJ1-6; v_gene: TRBV27
CDR3aa: ASSPAPTGANYGHT; j_gene: TRBJ1-2; v_gene: TRBV27
CDR3aa: ATSRETGMNTEAF; j_gene: TRBJ1-1; v_gene: TRBV15
CDR3aa: AISTSGVNNEQY; j_gene: TRBJ2-5; v_gene: TRBV10-3